Included here is one TCR beta chain sequence, with context. V lost 4 bases, J lost 3 bases, and 11 bases stayed unmatched. Germline-derived CDR1 and CDR2 are LNHDA and SQIVND (reference sequence). CDR3 length: 17 amino acids. The sample is drawn from a study of blood T cell repertoires in COVID-19. Study-wide context: The United States, Italy and Spain supplied acute and convalescent COVID-19 samples. Sources were T cells, B-cell-depleted T cells, or PBMCs; the material itself was cDNA or gDNA.

The repertoire was sequenced with immunoSEQ multiplex PCR; TCRdb's copy has only in-frame clones and lacks some. The sample has 120,000 or so clones; 84% are singletons. The sequencing sample was made of peripheral blood. This receptor was identified in a woman younger than 45 who had recovered from COVID-19. This chain connects TRBV19 to TRBJ1-5, with 8 bases fitting TRBD1. CDR3 nucleotide sequence: TGTGCCAGTAGTAGGGGATCCGGGACAGGCTTCAATCAGCCCCAGCATTTT. It is translated as CASSRGSGTGFNQPQHF.